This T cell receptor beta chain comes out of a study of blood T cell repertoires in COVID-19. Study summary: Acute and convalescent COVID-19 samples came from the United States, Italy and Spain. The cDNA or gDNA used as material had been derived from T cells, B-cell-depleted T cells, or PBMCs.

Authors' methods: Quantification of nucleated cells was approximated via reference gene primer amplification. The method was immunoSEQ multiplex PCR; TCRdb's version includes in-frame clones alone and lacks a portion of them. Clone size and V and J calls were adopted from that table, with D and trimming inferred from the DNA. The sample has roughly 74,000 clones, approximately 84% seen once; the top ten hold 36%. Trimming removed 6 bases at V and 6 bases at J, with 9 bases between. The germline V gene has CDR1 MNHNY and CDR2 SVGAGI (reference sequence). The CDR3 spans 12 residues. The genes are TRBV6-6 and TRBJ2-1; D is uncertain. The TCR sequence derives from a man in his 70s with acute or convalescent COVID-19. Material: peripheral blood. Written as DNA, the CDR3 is TGTGCCAGCAGCCGCCTAATCAATGAGCAGTTCTTC. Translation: CASSRLINEQFF.